This T cell receptor (beta chain) originates from a study of post-analysis software for immune sequencing data. Carried by the TCR beta cDNA libraries were unique molecular identifiers. It was from about 0.94 to 9.7 million T cells that approximately 500,000 cDNA molecules came. Each CDR3 protein is one row after TCRdb ran MiXCR on the PCR reads. The repertoire holds fewer than 700,000 distinct CDR3 sequences, with around 40% as singletons. Germline lookup yields CDR1 SGHRS and CDR2 YFSETQ. The CDR3 loop spans 13 amino acids. V lost 6 bases and J lost 1, with 10 bases in between. Notes on the study in general: Samples from one preparation batch, clustered by F measure, grouped strongly together. Normalized Chao1 diversity was significantly reduced in patients versus controls. Compared with controls, patients had more of about 5 TRBV segments, including TRBV5-6, TRBV5-1 and TRBV20-1.

Concerning this clonotype: Its antigen is as yet unknown.

The sample was blood. The chain recombines TRBV5-1 with TRBJ2-5; possibly TRBD1 for D (5 bases). The clonotype comes from a girl under 18 with multiple sclerosis. The CDR3 sequence is CASNADIQETQYF. The CDR3 nucleotides read TGCGCCAGCAACGCGGACATCCAAGAGACCCAGTACTTC.